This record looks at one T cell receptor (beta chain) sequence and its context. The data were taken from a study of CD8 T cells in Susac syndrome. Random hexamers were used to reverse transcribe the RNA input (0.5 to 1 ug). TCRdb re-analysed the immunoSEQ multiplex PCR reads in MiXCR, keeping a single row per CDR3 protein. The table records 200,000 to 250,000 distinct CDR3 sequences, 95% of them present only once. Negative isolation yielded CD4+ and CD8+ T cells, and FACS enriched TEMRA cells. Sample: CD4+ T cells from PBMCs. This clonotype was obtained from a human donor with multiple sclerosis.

This CDR3 reads CSAKELTEQFF. In DNA, the CDR3 is TGCAGCGCAAAGGAACTTACTGAGCAGTTCTTC. The J gene is TRBJ2-1, the V gene TRBV29-1, with unresolved D. This CDR3 region has 11 residues. Germline CDR1 reads SQVTM; CDR2 reads ANQGSEA. With 7 bases removed from V and 9 bases from J, the gap between germline ends came to 13 bases.